This is a list of T cell receptor beta chains from one sample in a study of cytomegalovirus exposure and HLA in healthy donors. TCRdb's table, derived via immunoSEQ multiplex PCR, lists solely in-frame clones and lacks some. This sample carries some 40,000 clones, nearly 55% of them seen once, and the ten largest clones take more than 5%. Input material: PBMCs. Receptors originate from a woman aged 35 to 49 in good health and CMV-seropositive. The CDR3 runs from the conserved cysteine through the conserved F or W. A D gene is named only where the DNA matches it firmly. Part of the rows lack a size; the others show once, few, many or a class for expanded clones.

d_call: TRBD2; cdr3_length: 16; j_call: TRBJ2-5; clone_size: NA; v_call: TRBV6-6; cdr3_nt: TGTGCCAGCAGCTTACTTTCCGGGACTAGCGGGGAGACCCAGTACTTC; cdr3_aa: CASSLLSGTSGETQYF
d_call: TRBD1; cdr3_length: 15; j_call: TRBJ1-2; clone_size: NA; v_call: TRBV30; cdr3_nt: TGTGCCTGGAGTACAGGGGGCGGAACACGCTATGGCTACACCTTC; cdr3_aa: CAWSTGGGTRYGYTF
d_call: NA; cdr3_length: 14; j_call: TRBJ1-6; clone_size: once; v_call: TRBV5-6; cdr3_nt: TGTGCCAGCAGCCCCCGTTCGCAGAATTCACCCCTCCACTTT; cdr3_aa: CASSPRSQNSPLHF
d_call: NA; cdr3_length: 14; j_call: TRBJ2-2; clone_size: NA; v_call: TRBV28; cdr3_nt: TGTGCCAGCAGTTTGGGGCAGAACACCGGGGAGCTGTTTTTT; cdr3_aa: CASSLGQNTGELFF
d_call: NA; cdr3_length: 14; j_call: TRBJ2-5; clone_size: NA; v_call: TRBV2; cdr3_nt: TGTGCCAGCAACCTCGCAGGGGACCCCGAGACCCAGTACTTC; cdr3_aa: CASNLAGDPETQYF
d_call: TRBD1; cdr3_length: 13; j_call: TRBJ2-3; clone_size: NA; v_call: TRBV5-4; cdr3_nt: TGTGCCAGCAGCCCCGACAGGGAGTTTTTGCAGTATTTT; cdr3_aa: CASSPDREFLQYF
d_call: TRBD1; cdr3_length: 11; j_call: TRBJ1-2; clone_size: NA; v_call: TRBV5-3; cdr3_nt: TGTGCCAGAAGCTTAGGGGGCGGGTGGACCTTC; cdr3_aa: CARSLGGGWTF
d_call: NA; cdr3_length: 14; j_call: TRBJ1-3; clone_size: NA; v_call: TRBV28; cdr3_nt: TGTGCCAGCAGTCCCCGGTCCTCTGGAAACACCATATATTTT; cdr3_aa: CASSPRSSGNTIYF
d_call: NA; cdr3_length: 19; j_call: TRBJ1-3; clone_size: NA; v_call: TRBV9; cdr3_nt: TGTGCCAGCAGCCCCAGAACAGGCGAGAGTTCACTCTCTGGAAACACCATATATTTT; cdr3_aa: CASSPRTGESSLSGNTIYF
d_call: NA; cdr3_length: 16; j_call: TRBJ2-1; clone_size: few; v_call: TRBV5-1; cdr3_nt: TGCGCCAGCAGCTTGGGGGGCGGTAACTCCTACAATGAGCAGTTCTTC; cdr3_aa: CASSLGGGNSYNEQFF
d_call: TRBD2; cdr3_length: 16; j_call: TRBJ2-3; clone_size: few; v_call: TRBV5-1; cdr3_nt: TGCGCCAGCAGCTTGGTAGCGGGGCGCGGCACAGATACGCAGTATTTT; cdr3_aa: CASSLVAGRGTDTQYF
d_call: TRBD2; cdr3_length: 15; j_call: TRBJ2-5; clone_size: NA; v_call: TRBV10-2; cdr3_nt: TGCGCCAGCAGGGGACTAGCGGGGGCCCAAGAGACCCAGTACTTC; cdr3_aa: CASRGLAGAQETQYF
d_call: NA; cdr3_length: 15; j_call: TRBJ1-3; clone_size: NA; v_call: TRBV7-2; cdr3_nt: TGTGCCAGCAGCTTATACGGGGTAGCAGGAAACACCATATATTTT; cdr3_aa: CASSLYGVAGNTIYF
d_call: NA; cdr3_length: 15; j_call: TRBJ2-3; clone_size: NA; v_call: TRBV6-1; cdr3_nt: TGTGCCAGCAGTGAAGCGCGATTTGGCACAGATACGCAGTATTTT; cdr3_aa: CASSEARFGTDTQYF
d_call: NA; cdr3_length: 14; j_call: TRBJ1-4; clone_size: NA; v_call: TRBV4-1; cdr3_nt: TGCGCCAGCAGCCAGTTCTCAGGGGAAGGAAAACTGTTTTTT; cdr3_aa: CASSQFSGEGKLFF
d_call: NA; cdr3_length: 15; j_call: TRBJ1-5; clone_size: NA; v_call: TRBV15; cdr3_nt: TGTGCCACCAGCAGAGGGGAGGGGTCCAATCAGCCCCAGCATTTT; cdr3_aa: CATSRGEGSNQPQHF
d_call: TRBD2; cdr3_length: 17; j_call: TRBJ2-3; clone_size: NA; v_call: TRBV7-6; cdr3_nt: TGTGCCAGCAGCCCCACCGGGACTAGCGGGGGGGCAGATACGCAGTATTTT; cdr3_aa: CASSPTGTSGGADTQYF
d_call: NA; cdr3_length: 17; j_call: TRBJ1-3; clone_size: once; v_call: TRBV4-1; cdr3_nt: TGCGCCAGCAGCCAAGAGGGACTAGGGAGGTCTGGAAACACCATATATTTT; cdr3_aa: CASSQEGLGRSGNTIYF
d_call: TRBD2; cdr3_length: 15; j_call: TRBJ2-7; clone_size: NA; v_call: TRBV7-6; cdr3_nt: TGTGCCAGCAGCAATATGACGCGGGGGTGGAACGAGCAGTACTTC; cdr3_aa: CASSNMTRGWNEQYF
d_call: TRBD2; cdr3_length: 15; j_call: TRBJ2-5; clone_size: few; v_call: TRBV28; cdr3_nt: TGTGCCAGCATTGGGCTAGCGGGGAATTGGGAGACCCAGTACTTC; cdr3_aa: CASIGLAGNWETQYF
d_call: TRBD1; cdr3_length: 15; j_call: TRBJ2-7; clone_size: NA; v_call: TRBV4-3; cdr3_nt: TGCGCCAGCAGCCAAGGGACAGGGGAGTTATACGAGCAGTACTTC; cdr3_aa: CASSQGTGELYEQYF
d_call: NA; cdr3_length: 15; j_call: TRBJ1-2; clone_size: NA; v_call: TRBV19; cdr3_nt: TGTGCCAGTAGTATGCCTGGACAGTCTAACTATGGCTACACCTTC; cdr3_aa: CASSMPGQSNYGYTF
d_call: TRBD1; cdr3_length: 16; j_call: TRBJ2-2; clone_size: NA; v_call: TRBV30; cdr3_nt: TGTGCCTGGCAATTGCTCGGGACAGGGGTCACCGGGGAGCTGTTTTTT; cdr3_aa: CAWQLLGTGVTGELFF
d_call: NA; cdr3_length: 12; j_call: TRBJ2-7; clone_size: NA; v_call: TRBV28; cdr3_nt: TGTGCCAGCAGTTCTAGCCGGCACGAGCAGTACTTC; cdr3_aa: CASSSSRHEQYF
d_call: NA; cdr3_length: 14; j_call: TRBJ2-3; clone_size: NA; v_call: TRBV5-1; cdr3_nt: TGCGCCAGCAGCTTGGCTAGCCCCACAGATACGCAGTATTTT; cdr3_aa: CASSLASPTDTQYF
d_call: TRBD1; cdr3_length: 16; j_call: TRBJ1-6; clone_size: NA; v_call: TRBV5-6; cdr3_nt: TGTGCCAGCAGCTTGGACGCCGGGACAGGGACTTCACCCCTCCACTTT; cdr3_aa: CASSLDAGTGTSPLHF
d_call: TRBD1; cdr3_length: 15; j_call: TRBJ2-2; clone_size: few; v_call: TRBV5-1; cdr3_nt: TGCGCCAGCAGCTGGGGGACAGGGAACACCGGGGAGCTGTTTTTT; cdr3_aa: CASSWGTGNTGELFF
d_call: TRBD1; cdr3_length: 13; j_call: TRBJ1-2; clone_size: few; v_call: TRBV19; cdr3_nt: TGTGCCAGTAGTAGACAGGGGCGGGATGGCTACACCTTC; cdr3_aa: CASSRQGRDGYTF
d_call: TRBD1; cdr3_length: 15; j_call: TRBJ1-5; clone_size: NA; v_call: TRBV7-6; cdr3_nt: TGTGCCAGCAGCTTAGAGGACAGGGCCAATCAGCCCCAGCATTTT; cdr3_aa: CASSLEDRANQPQHF
d_call: NA; cdr3_length: 14; j_call: TRBJ1-1; clone_size: few; v_call: TRBV7-6; cdr3_nt: TGTGCCAGCAGCTTAGGCGGGAAGGGCACTGAAGCTTTCTTT; cdr3_aa: CASSLGGKGTEAFF
d_call: NA; cdr3_length: 13; j_call: TRBJ1-1; clone_size: NA; v_call: TRBV2; cdr3_nt: TGTGCCAGCAGTGTTGCAGGATACACTGAAGCTTTCTTT; cdr3_aa: CASSVAGYTEAFF
d_call: TRBD1; cdr3_length: 15; j_call: TRBJ1-2; clone_size: NA; v_call: TRBV9; cdr3_nt: TGTGCCAGCAGCGTAGAAGGGACAGGGAACTATGGCTACACCTTC; cdr3_aa: CASSVEGTGNYGYTF
d_call: NA; cdr3_length: 13; j_call: TRBJ1-2; clone_size: NA; v_call: TRBV18; cdr3_nt: TGTGCCAGCTCACCGGTGGGGGGCTATGGCTACACCTTC; cdr3_aa: CASSPVGGYGYTF
d_call: NA; cdr3_length: 12; j_call: TRBJ2-7; clone_size: NA; v_call: TRBV10-1; cdr3_nt: TGCGCCAGGCCTGACAGATCTTACGAGCAGTACTTC; cdr3_aa: CARPDRSYEQYF
d_call: TRBD2; cdr3_length: 14; j_call: TRBJ2-5; clone_size: NA; v_call: TRBV5-1; cdr3_nt: TGCGCCAGCAGGACGACTAGCGGGACAGAGACCCAGTACTTC; cdr3_aa: CASRTTSGTETQYF
d_call: NA; cdr3_length: 12; j_call: TRBJ2-1; clone_size: NA; v_call: TRBV19; cdr3_nt: TGTGCCAGTAAGGCCCTAAGCGATGAGCAGTTCTTC; cdr3_aa: CASKALSDEQFF
d_call: NA; cdr3_length: 13; j_call: TRBJ2-5; clone_size: few; v_call: TRBV25-1; cdr3_nt: TGTGCCAGCAGTGAGGCAGTCCAAGAGACCCAGTACTTC; cdr3_aa: CASSEAVQETQYF
d_call: TRBD2; cdr3_length: 15; j_call: TRBJ2-1; clone_size: NA; v_call: TRBV4-3; cdr3_nt: TGCGCCAGCAGCCAATTAGCGGGGGCAAACAATGAGCAGTTCTTC; cdr3_aa: CASSQLAGANNEQFF
d_call: TRBD2; cdr3_length: 16; j_call: TRBJ2-3; clone_size: NA; v_call: TRBV7-9; cdr3_nt: TGTGCCAGCAGCTTAGCCCAGCGGGGGGTGGAAGATACGCAGTATTTT; cdr3_aa: CASSLAQRGVEDTQYF
d_call: NA; cdr3_length: 15; j_call: TRBJ1-6; clone_size: NA; v_call: TRBV5-5; cdr3_nt: TGTGCCAGCAGCTTGGGGGAGGTCTATAATTCACCCCTCCACTTT; cdr3_aa: CASSLGEVYNSPLHF
d_call: NA; cdr3_length: 12; j_call: TRBJ1-1; clone_size: NA; v_call: TRBV29-1; cdr3_nt: TGCAGCGTCGAAGTCATGAACACTGAAGCTTTCTTT; cdr3_aa: CSVEVMNTEAFF
d_call: NA; cdr3_length: 14; j_call: TRBJ2-5; clone_size: few; v_call: TRBV7-3; cdr3_nt: TGTGCCAGCAGCTTACAGAACAACCAAGAGACCCAGTACTTC; cdr3_aa: CASSLQNNQETQYF
d_call: NA; cdr3_length: 16; j_call: TRBJ2-1; clone_size: few; v_call: TRBV4-1; cdr3_nt: TGCGCCAGCAGCAAAGAGGGAAGGACTACTTACAATGAGCAGTTCTTC; cdr3_aa: CASSKEGRTTYNEQFF